The 23 T cell receptor beta chains given below trace back to one sample, sequenced in a study of control samples from healthy donors and cancer patients (dated by TCRdb to the early 2020s). Library prep was done by the immunoSEQ multiplex PCR assay. The clones in this table, taken by TCRdb from immuneACCESS, are in-frame only. Not every clone is retained; where verified, under half of the shortfall comes from an unresolved V gene, and the cause of the rest is unknown. In this sample the table shows about 410,000 clones, 80% to 95% of which occur a single time. The ten largest clonotypes hold more than 6% of the sample. The sequenced material came from PBMCs. The receptors shown here come from a man in his forties with head and neck cancer.

The CDR3 region is CASSFRGRGYTEAFF. The CDR3 DNA reads as TGTGCCAGCAGTTTTCGGGGCAGGGGGTACACTGAAGCTTTCTTT. The rearrangement links TRBV28 to TRBJ1-1; 7 bases map to TRBD1. The CDR3 consists of 15 residues. The junction had 7 bases not matched to a gene; V was cut back by 3 bases and J by 3 bases. Germline V gene lookup returns CDR1 MDHEN and CDR2 SYDVKM.

This chain uses TRBV6-2 or TRBV6-3 with TRBJ2-5; D gene unclear. The CDR3 has 13 residues. V was trimmed by 4 bases and J by 9 bases, leaving 15 bases between them. Germline CDR1 and CDR2: MNHEY and SVGEGT. CDR3 in DNA: TGTGCCAGCAGTTCTACGCTCACGGCGGCCCAGTACTTC. It translates to CASSSTLTAAQYF.

The CDR3, as DNA: TGTGCCAGCAGCCGCAGCGGGGGCGGGTACGAGCAGTACTTC. Translation: CASSRSGGGYEQYF. J is TRBJ2-7 and V is TRBV5-4; 8 nucleotides match TRBD2. In germline, CDR1 is SGHNT, CDR2 YYREEE (reference sequence). The ends lost 4 bases at V and 4 bases at J; junction bases unmatched: 7. This CDR3 is 14 amino acids long. The full variable domain, rest sourced from reference TRBV5-4 and TRBJ2-7, is ETGVTQSPTHLIKTRGQQVTLRCSSQSGHNTVSWYQQALGQGPQFIFQYYREEENGRGNFPPRFSGLQFPNYSSELNVNALELDDSALYLCASSRSGGGYEQYFGPGTRLTVT.

The gene calls are TRBV5-6 and TRBJ2-7; 8 bases agree with TRBD1. J was trimmed by 0 bases and V by 3 bases; bases with no gene match: 8. Germline CDR1 and CDR2: SGHDT and YYEEEE. The CDR3 is 16 amino acids. The CDR3 region has the DNA TGTGCCAGCAGCTCACTGGGACAGGCGAGCTCCTACGAGCAGTACTTC. Translating gives CASSSLGQASSYEQYF.

In DNA form, the CDR3 reads TGCGCCAGCAGCCCGTTAAGCACAGATACGCAGTATTTT. The encoded protein is CASSPLSTDTQYF. The V and J genes are TRBV5-1 and TRBJ2-3; no clear D. Between the trimmed V and J ends, which lost 4 bases and 0 bases, there was a span of 6 bases. The CDR3 spans 13 residues. Germline CDR1 and CDR2: SGHRS and YFSETQ.

About this clone itself: Other DNA sequences in this sample translate to the same CDR3. V and J are TRBV14 and TRBJ2-1; no clear D gene. CDR1 SGHDN and CDR2 FVKESK come from the germline V gene. V lost 5 bases to trimming and J lost 3 bases, with 2 bases between them. The CDR3 totals 11 residues. CDR3 residues: CASSSYNEQFF. Here the CDR3 DNA reads TGTGCCAGCAGCAGCTACAATGAGCAGTTCTTC.

This clone has only a few counts. The V and J genes are TRBV10-1 and TRBJ1-5; D is perhaps TRBD1 (5 bases). CDR3 size: 16 residues. Trimming stripped 0 bases from V and 1 base from J, with 10 bases between. Looked up from germline, CDR1 is WNHNN and CDR2 is SYGVQD (reference sequence). CDR3 sequence reads: CASSESGTVSNQPQHF. In nucleotides, the CDR3 is TGCGCCAGCAGTGAGTCAGGGACGGTAAGCAATCAGCCCCAGCATTTT.

The rearrangement links TRBV7-3 to TRBJ1-1; D perhaps matches TRBD1 (5 bases). CDR1 SGHTA and CDR2 FQGTGA come from the germline V gene. The length of the CDR3 is 14 residues. Deletions cut 5 bases from V and 5 bases from J, with 15 bases between. CDR3 region: CASSIQGGMTEAFF. CDR3 DNA sequence: TGTGCCAGCAGCATTCAGGGTGGTATGACTGAAGCTTTCTTT.

The gene calls are TRBV30 and TRBJ1-4; 8 bases line up with TRBD1. The V gene end was trimmed by 2 bases and the J gene end by 1 base; junction bases not matched to a gene: 12. The CDR3 is made up of 18 amino acids. Germline assignment: CDR1 GTSNPN and CDR2 SVGIG (reference sequence). CDR3 in amino acids: CAWSQDRGVGGTNEKLFF. The CDR3 DNA sequence: TGTGCCTGGAGTCAAGACAGGGGAGTGGGTGGAACTAATGAAAAACTGTTTTTT.

This chain uses TRBV6-5 with TRBJ1-1; D unresolved. This CDR3 region has 12 residues. Germline V gene sequence: CDR1 MNHEY, CDR2 SVGAGI. Trimming shortened V by 6 bases and J by 1 base, and 6 bases separated the two germline ends. The CDR3 coding sequence is TGTGCCAGCAGGAACCCGAACACTGAAGCTTTCTTT. Encoded protein: CASRNPNTEAFF.

V is TRBV6-5 and J is TRBJ2-4; TRBD1 or TRBD2 may be the D gene (5 bases each). In germline, CDR1 is MNHEY, CDR2 SVGAGI. V lost 0 bases and J 9 bases, leaving 12 bases between the germline ends. This CDR3 has 14 residues. The CDR3: CASSYSPGTSIQYF. In nucleotides, the CDR3 is TGTGCCAGCAGTTACTCACCCGGGACGTCCATTCAGTACTTC.

This chain connects TRBV7-9 to TRBJ2-3; 8 nucleotides line up with TRBD1. Germline CDR1 and CDR2: SEHNR and FQNEAQ (reference sequence). With V trimmed by 2 bases and J by 2 bases, 3 bases remained unmatched. The length of the CDR3 is 15 residues. The CDR3 sequence: CASSLWTGITDTQYF. The CDR3 region has the DNA TGTGCCAGCAGCTTATGGACAGGGATCACAGATACGCAGTATTTT.

The chain employs TRBV28 and TRBJ2-3; D tentatively reads TRBD1 or TRBD2 (6 bases each). The CDR3 totals 15 residues. V lost 3 bases to trimming and J lost 4 bases, with 14 bases between them. From germline, CDR1 is MDHEN and CDR2 SYDVKM. As DNA, the CDR3 is TGTGCCAGCAGTTTCGGGGGCGCGGGTGCAGATACGCAGTATTTT. Encoded protein: CASSFGGAGADTQYF.

The chain is built from TRBV5-1 and TRBJ2-7, with D perhaps matching TRBD1 (5 bases). The germline V gene has CDR1 SGHRS and CDR2 YFSETQ. V was pared by 0 bases and J by 4 bases, with 14 bases between. There are 15 residues in the CDR3. In DNA form, the CDR3 reads TGCGCCAGCAGCTTGGGGCAGGGATCGGTATACGAGCAGTACTTC. Protein product: CASSLGQGSVYEQYF.

This chain uses TRBV5-1 with TRBJ2-5; 7 bases align to TRBD1. The CDR3 extends over 13 amino acids. From germline, CDR1 is SGHRS and CDR2 YFSETQ. The junction had 2 bases not matched to a gene; V was cut back by 4 bases and J by 2 bases. The CDR3 DNA reads as TGCGCCAGCAGCCCGGGACAGCAAGAGACCCAGTACTTC. It encodes CASSPGQQETQYF.

This chain connects TRBV2 to TRBJ1-1; D is uncertain. Trimming left V 3 bases short and J 4 bases short, with 15 bases between. CDR3 size: 15 residues. Germline CDR1 SNHLY, CDR2 FYNNEI. In nucleotides, the CDR3 is TGTGCCAGCAGTGACAAAAGGACCCCGGGCACTGAAGCTTTCTTT. Translating gives CASSDKRTPGTEAFF.

The rearrangement joins TRBV7-2 to TRBJ1-5; 8 bases map to TRBD1. This CDR3 spans 15 amino acids. V lost 5 bases to trimming and J lost 5 bases; unmatched junction nucleotides: 8. The germline gives CDR1 SGHTA, CDR2 FQGNSA. CDR3 coding DNA: TGTGCCAGCAGCCCTACAGGGGGGTTAGATCAGCCCCAGCATTTT. It encodes CASSPTGGLDQPQHF.

This clone was counted once. This sequence joins TRBV5-1 and TRBJ2-2; TRBD1 aligns across 9 bases. Germline lookup yields CDR1 SGHRS and CDR2 YFSETQ. CDR3 size: 15 residues. Trimming at V came to 5 bases and at J to 4 bases, leaving 6 bases not matched to a gene. The CDR3 coding sequence is TGCGCCAGCAGTATACAGGGGGCGAGCACCGGGGAGCTGTTTTTT. Protein product: CASSIQGASTGELFF.

This sequence joins TRBV9 and TRBJ2-7; 12 positions match TRBD1. The CDR3 totals 15 residues. Germline V gives CDR1 SGDLS, CDR2 YYNGEE. Trimming took 3 bases from V and 2 from J; bases not matched to a gene: 3. CDR3 bases: TGTGCCAGCAGCGCCCGGGACAGGGGGCCCTACGAGCAGTACTTC. It translates to CASSARDRGPYEQYF.

This sequence joins TRBV11-2 and TRBJ2-7; D unresolved. This CDR3 is built from 15 residues. The V end was cut by 6 bases, the J end by 3 bases, with 18 bases between. The germline gives CDR1 SGHAT, CDR2 FQNNGV. Here the CDR3 DNA reads TGTGCCAGCAGACCTTTCCGGACCAGGAACTACGAGCAGTACTTC. This encodes CASRPFRTRNYEQYF. Supplemented by reference TRBV11-2 and TRBJ2-7, the full variable domain reads EAGVAQSPRYKIIEKRQSVAFWCNPISGHATLYWYQQILGQGPKLLIQFQNNGVVDDSQLPKDRFSAERLKGVDSTLKIQPAKLEDSAVYLCASRPFRTRNYEQYFGPGTRLTVT.

This clone was found a few times. The chain carries TRBV28 and TRBJ2-2, with 8 bases identical to TRBD1. The V gene end was trimmed by 2 bases and the J gene end by 1 base; junction bases not matched to a gene: 9. CDR3 length: 18 residues. From germline, CDR1 is MDHEN and CDR2 SYDVKM. The CDR3 sequence is CASSLIGGQGLNTGELFF. The CDR3 coding sequence is TGTGCCAGCAGTTTAATTGGCGGACAGGGACTGAACACCGGGGAGCTGTTTTTT.

This clone has only one observation. The J gene is TRBJ1-1, the V gene TRBV6-5; 9 bases fit TRBD1. CDR1 is MNHEY and CDR2 is SVGAGI in the germline V gene. J lost 7 bases, V lost 5 bases, and 8 bases had no gene match. The CDR3 is 14 residues long. The CDR3 region has the DNA TGTGCCAGCAGTCGGCGGACAGGGGCTCTTGAAGCTTTCTTT. Its translation is CASSRRTGALEAFF.

The chain is built from TRBV6-6 and TRBJ2-7; D possibly uses TRBD1 or TRBD2 (6 bases each). Germline V gene sequence: CDR1 MNHNY, CDR2 SVGAGI (reference sequence). The V end lost 0 bases, the J end lost 5 bases, and 11 bases lay between the germline ends. The CDR3 is made up of 14 amino acids. CDR3 protein: CASSYSNGGDEQYF. CDR3 nucleotide sequence: TGTGCCAGCAGTTACTCGAACGGGGGCGACGAGCAGTACTTC.